These 6 T cell receptor beta chains came from one sample sequenced in a study of cytomegalovirus exposure and HLA in healthy donors. The repertoire was sequenced with immunoSEQ multiplex PCR; TCRdb's copy has only in-frame clones and lacks some. The sample has some 230,000 clones; 75% to 95% are singletons. Sequencing was carried out using PBMCs. These receptors all come from a woman between 18 and 29 years old in good health and CMV-seronegative.

This clone was seen a few times. The genes are TRBV30 and TRBJ1-2, with 7 nucleotides matching TRBD1. The germline CDR1 and CDR2 sequences are GTSNPN and SVGIG (reference sequence). The CDR3 runs 12 residues. Losses at the gene ends were 3 bases for V and 8 bases for J; bases not matched to a gene: 6. The CDR3 nucleotides are TGTGCCTGGAGGACAGGGTCAGGCGGCTACACCTTC. This encodes CAWRTGSGGYTF. Full variable domain (remainder filled in from reference TRBV30 and TRBJ1-2): SQTIHQWPATLVQPVGSPLSLECTVEGTSNPNLYWYRQAAGRGLQLLFYSVGIGQISSEVPQNLSASRPQDRQFILSSKKLLLSDSGFYLCAWRTGSGGYTFGSGTRLTVV.

Here the CDR3 DNA reads TGTGCCAGCAGTAAAGGCCTAGCGGGAGGATACAATGAGCAGTTCTTC. It specifies CASSKGLAGGYNEQFF. The chain is built from TRBV28 and TRBJ2-1, with 11 bases lining up with TRBD2. Unmatched junction bases numbered 7, after V lost 5 bases and J lost 4 bases. Germline assignment: CDR1 MDHEN and CDR2 SYDVKM. This CDR3 spans 16 amino acids.

V usage is TRBV7-6 and J usage is TRBJ1-3, with TRBD1 as a possible D gene (5 bases). Per the germline V gene, CDR1 is SGHVS and CDR2 is FNYEAQ. This CDR3 spans 16 amino acids. Trimming removed 8 bases from V and 1 base from J, with 18 bases in between. CDR3 protein: CASARAPGLSGNTIYF. The DNA for the CDR3 is TGTGCCAGCGCCAGGGCCCCGGGTTTGTCTGGAAACACCATATATTTT.

The V gene is TRBV5-5, the J gene TRBJ1-2; D gene uncertain. With 1 base removed from V and 3 bases from J, the gap between germline ends came to 10 bases. Germline V gene lookup returns CDR1 SGHKS and CDR2 YYEKEE (reference sequence). The CDR3 has 14 residues. The CDR3 sequence is CASSLRARDYGYTF. Here the CDR3 DNA reads TGTGCCAGCAGCTTGAGGGCGCGGGACTATGGCTACACCTTC.

The chain has TRBV28 and TRBJ2-7; 9 bases line up with TRBD1. The V gene end was trimmed by 5 bases and the J gene end by 4 bases; junction bases not matched to a gene: 6. Germline V CDR1 and CDR2: MDHEN, SYDVKM. CDR3 length equals 14 residues. The CDR3 region is CASSPAGQGYEQYF. The CDR3 DNA follows: TGTGCCAGCAGTCCGGCTGGACAGGGGTACGAGCAGTACTTC.

This chain links TRBV27 with TRBJ2-7, with TRBD2 identical over 8 bases. V lost 7 bases and J lost 9; bases outside the gene matches: 17. Germline V gives CDR1 MNHEY, CDR2 SMNVEV (reference sequence). The CDR3 is 15 residues long. CDR3 region: CASTASGSPHLGQYF. DNA for the CDR3: TGTGCCAGCACCGCCAGCGGGAGTCCCCACCTTGGGCAGTACTTC.